This T cell receptor (beta chain) came from a study of blood T cell repertoires in COVID-19. Study summary: Italy, Spain and the United States were the sources of the convalescent and acute COVID-19 samples. T cells, B-cell-depleted T cells, or PBMCs provided the cDNA or gDNA that served as material.

Method: immunoSEQ multiplex PCR; TCRdb's copy keeps in-frame clones and lacks some. The sample yields 400,000 to 450,000 clones, about nine tenths seen once. The CDR3 covers 13 residues. Trimming left V 6 bases short and J 5 bases short, with 13 bases between. Enrollment of patients from Seattle took place during active infection, with longitudinal follow-up. The origin of this receptor is a woman aged 40 to 55 with COVID-19, enrolled during active disease. The rearrangement links TRBV12-3 or TRBV12-4 to TRBJ1-1, with D possibly being TRBD1 (6 bases). Sample: peripheral blood. CDR3 loop: CASSRSGVTEAFF. The CDR3 DNA is TGTGCCAGCAGCAGATCAGGGGTTACTGAAGCTTTCTTT.